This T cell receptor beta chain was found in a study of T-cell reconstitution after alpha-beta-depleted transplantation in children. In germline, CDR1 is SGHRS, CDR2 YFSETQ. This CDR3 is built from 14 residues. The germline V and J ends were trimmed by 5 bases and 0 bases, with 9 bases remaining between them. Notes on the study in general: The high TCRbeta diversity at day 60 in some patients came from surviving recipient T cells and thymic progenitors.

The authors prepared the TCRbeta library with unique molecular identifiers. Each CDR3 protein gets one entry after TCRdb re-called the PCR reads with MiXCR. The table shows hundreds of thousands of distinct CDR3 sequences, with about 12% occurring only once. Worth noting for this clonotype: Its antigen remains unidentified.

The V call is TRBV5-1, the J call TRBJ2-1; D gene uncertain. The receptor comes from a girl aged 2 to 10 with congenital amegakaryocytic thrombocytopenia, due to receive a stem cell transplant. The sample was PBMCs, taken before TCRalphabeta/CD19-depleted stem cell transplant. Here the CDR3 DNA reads TGCGCCAGCAGGTCACTATACTCCTACAATGAGCAGTTCTTC. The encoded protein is CASRSLYSYNEQFF.